These 21 T cell receptor beta chains originate from one sample sequenced in a study of OX40 agonist ivuxolimab in advanced cancers. The data were produced by immunoSEQ multiplex PCR, yet TCRdb's version contains in-frame clones alone and is incomplete. The data show 50,000 to 65,000 clones, around 80% seen once. Specimen: CD4+ or CD8+ T cells sorted from blood, collected in a trial of the OX40 agonist ivuxolimab. The receptors derive from an adult with an advanced solid tumor such as melanoma, head and neck, liver or kidney cancer.

This clone has a handful of counts. The chain links TRBV5-6 to TRBJ2-7; unclear D gene. Germline V gene data show CDR1 as SGHDT and CDR2 as YYEEEE. With 0 bases removed from V and 5 bases from J, the gap between germline ends came to 18 bases. This CDR3 has 16 residues. The CDR3 here is CASSLGLPETANEQYF. CDR3 sequence (DNA): TGTGCCAGCAGCTTGGGGCTACCAGAGACGGCGAACGAGCAGTACTTC.

This clone was seen once. The rearrangement joins TRBV6-5 to TRBJ1-1, with 8 bases aligning to TRBD1. After removal of 2 bases from V and 7 bases from J, the junction contained 3 bases not matched to a gene. The CDR3 is made up of 13 amino acids. Germline V gene data show CDR1 as MNHEY and CDR2 as SVGAGI. Written as DNA, the CDR3 is TGTGCCAGCAGTTACGGCAGGGGGCGTGAAGCTTTCTTT. Translating gives CASSYGRGREAFF.

This chain links TRBV5-4 with TRBJ2-5; possibly TRBD2 for D (6 bases). The germline CDR1 and CDR2 sequences are SGHNT and YYREEE (reference sequence). This CDR3 spans 15 amino acids. Trimming pared 7 bases from V and 5 bases from J, leaving 21 bases between. The CDR3 DNA reads as TGTGCCAGCTCGGGAGTTGCGGCTTCAGGGGAGACCCAGTACTTC. Residues: CASSGVAASGETQYF.

DNA for the CDR3: TGTGCCAGCAGTGAAGTCCGGACAGGGACAAACATTCAGTACTTC. Translated: CASSEVRTGTNIQYF. The V and J genes are TRBV2 and TRBJ2-4; 8 bases align to TRBD1. Germline assignment: CDR1 SNHLY and CDR2 FYNNEI. The CDR3 has 15 amino acids. J lost 6 bases, V lost 1 base, and 5 bases had no gene match.

This rearrangement joins TRBV7-8 to TRBJ2-7, with 8 bases aligning to TRBD1. With V trimmed by 0 bases and J by 3 bases, 7 bases remained unmatched. The CDR3 is 16 residues long. Per the germline V gene, CDR1 is SGHVS and CDR2 is FQNEAQ. CDR3 sequence reads: CASSLAGTGISYEQYF. In DNA form, the CDR3 reads TGTGCCAGCAGCTTAGCCGGGACAGGCATTAGCTACGAGCAGTACTTC.

The rearrangement uses TRBV10-3 and TRBJ1-2; D possibly corresponds to TRBD1 (5 bases). This CDR3 has 14 residues. The germline V gene has CDR1 ENHRY and CDR2 SYGVKD. The V end lost 6 bases, the J end lost 2 bases, and 13 bases lay between the germline ends. CDR3 sequence reads: CAISPGRMNYGYTF. In nucleotides, the CDR3 is TGTGCCATCAGCCCGGGACGCATGAACTATGGCTACACCTTC.

This sequence joins TRBV2 and TRBJ2-2, with TRBD1 identical over 7 bases. Germline V gene sequence: CDR1 SNHLY, CDR2 FYNNEI. The CDR3 consists of 15 residues. J gave up 2 bases and V 6 bases, and 6 bases lay outside the gene matches. The DNA for the CDR3 is TGTGCCAGCAGCGAACAGGGGATCAACACCGGGGAGCTGTTTTTT. Translation gives CASSEQGINTGELFF.

The chain recombines TRBV5-6 with TRBJ1-6, with D possibly being TRBD1 (5 bases). This CDR3 region has 14 residues. Germline V CDR1 and CDR2: SGHDT, YYEEEE. Trimming shortened V by 2 bases and J by 13 bases, and 16 bases separated the two germline ends. This chain's CDR3 is CASSFGGAPSPLHF. DNA of the CDR3: TGTGCCAGCAGCTTCGGAGGGGCCCCCTCCCCCCTCCACTTT.

The J gene is TRBJ2-2, the V gene TRBV6-5; a possible D gene is TRBD1 (6 bases). The CDR3 contains 12 residues. Trimming took 9 bases from V and 5 from J, leaving 10 bases between them. Germline values: CDR1 MNHEY, CDR2 SVGAGI. The CDR3 region has the DNA TGTGCCAGATACAGGGCGACCGGGGAGCTGTTTTTT. The encoded protein is CARYRATGELFF.

The gene calls are TRBV7-6 and TRBJ2-1; 9 positions agree with TRBD2. V gave up 2 bases and J gave up 7 bases; unmatched junction bases: 9. The CDR3 length is 16 residues. The V gene's germline CDR1 is SGHVS and CDR2 FNYEAQ. CDR3 protein: CASSLLVSGGANEQFF. The CDR3, as DNA: TGTGCCAGCAGCTTACTCGTTAGCGGGGGTGCAAATGAGCAGTTCTTC.

CDR3 region: CASSPGQGTHNEQFF. The DNA of the CDR3 is TGTGCCAGCTCGCCGGGACAGGGGACCCACAATGAGCAGTTCTTC. This chain joins TRBV18 and TRBJ2-1; 10 bases map to TRBD1. V dropped 6 bases and J dropped 5; count of bases not matched to a gene: 7. This CDR3 has 15 amino acids. Germline CDR1 KGHSH, CDR2 LQKENI.

The rearrangement joins TRBV29-1 to TRBJ2-7; no reliable D call. Germline V gives CDR1 SQVTM, CDR2 ANQGSEA. This CDR3 has 13 residues. Trimming took off 5 bases at V and 4 bases at J, with 15 bases between the two ends. CDR3 loop: CSVPGDAAYEQYF. The CDR3 DNA reads TGCAGCGTTCCTGGCGACGCAGCTTACGAGCAGTACTTC.

The rearrangement joins TRBV5-8 to TRBJ1-5; 11 nucleotides line up with TRBD1. The CDR3 is 19 residues long. V lost 4 bases, J lost 0 bases, and 12 bases stayed unmatched. CDR1 is SGHTS, CDR2 YDEGEE, per germline. DNA of the CDR3: TGTGCCAGCAGCAGGATTACCGGGACAGGGGGAAATAGCAATCAGCCCCAGCATTTT. Translating it yields CASSRITGTGGNSNQPQHF.

V usage is TRBV19 and J usage is TRBJ2-7, with D perhaps matching TRBD2 (5 bases). The CDR3 loop spans 12 amino acids. Germline V gene data show CDR1 as LNHDA and CDR2 as SQIVND (reference sequence). The V gene lost 6 bases and the J gene lost 7 bases, with 13 bases spanning the gap. CDR3 region: CASSRTLGEQYF. Here the CDR3 DNA reads TGTGCCAGTAGCCGGACTCTGGGGGAGCAGTACTTC.

This clone came up once. The chain couples TRBV5-1 to TRBJ2-5; the D gene is possibly TRBD1 (5 bases). The CDR3 contains 14 residues. The germline V gene has CDR1 SGHRS and CDR2 YFSETQ. V lost 0 bases and J 3 bases, leaving 9 bases between the germline ends. This chain's CDR3 is CASSLGGWEETQYF. CDR3 nucleotides: TGCGCCAGCAGCTTGGGGGGCTGGGAAGAGACCCAGTACTTC.

The rearrangement joins TRBV4-1 to TRBJ1-5; tentative D call: TRBD1 (5 bases). This CDR3 comprises 16 residues. The V end lost 2 bases, the J end lost 4 bases, and 15 bases lay between the germline ends. Germline assignment: CDR1 MGHRA and CDR2 YSYEKL. The CDR3 sequence: CASSQRWGAGNQPQHF. Written as DNA, the CDR3 is TGCGCCAGCAGCCAAAGGTGGGGAGCAGGGAATCAGCCCCAGCATTTT.

This rearrangement joins TRBV7-6 to TRBJ1-1, with 7 nucleotides matching TRBD1. CDR3 size: 18 residues. Looked up from germline, CDR1 is SGHVS and CDR2 is FNYEAQ. Unmatched junction bases numbered 16, after V lost 4 bases and J lost 2 bases. The CDR3: CASSSLRQGRRNNTEAFF. In DNA form, the CDR3 reads TGTGCCAGCAGCTCCTTACGACAGGGCCGTCGAAACAACACTGAAGCTTTCTTT.

This clone was picked up one time. J is TRBJ2-2 and V is TRBV5-8, with 9 bases aligning to TRBD1. J lost 4 bases, V lost 4 bases, and 5 bases had no gene match. Germline CDR1 is SGHTS and CDR2 is YDEGEE. The CDR3 extends over 15 amino acids. DNA for the CDR3: TGTGCCAGCAGCACGGACAGGGGAGGCACCGGGGAGCTGTTTTTT. Protein product: CASSTDRGGTGELFF.

J is TRBJ1-2 and V is TRBV5-6; 10 bases match TRBD1. The junction had 19 bases not matched to a gene; V was cut back by 4 bases and J by 7 bases. The CDR3 contains 18 residues. Germline V lookup: CDR1 SGHDT, CDR2 YYEEEE. CDR3: CASSRVKDRGSRWGGYTF. The CDR3 DNA reads TGTGCCAGCAGCCGCGTGAAGGACAGGGGGAGTCGATGGGGTGGCTACACCTTC.

This chain links TRBV2 with TRBJ1-2; D gene unclear. Germline V gives CDR1 SNHLY, CDR2 FYNNEI. V gave up 7 bases and J gave up 2 bases, with 14 bases separating them. This CDR3 contains 14 residues. CDR3 DNA: TGTGCCAGCACCCCCCTTAATCCGAACTATGGCTACACCTTC. Protein sequence: CASTPLNPNYGYTF.

This chain joins TRBV9 and TRBJ2-1; no firm D call. Germline CDR1 is SGDLS and CDR2 is YYNGEE. The CDR3 has 15 residues. The V gene lost 3 bases and the J gene lost 3 bases, with 13 bases spanning the gap. The CDR3 nucleotides read TGTGCCAGCAGCGGGGCCGGCAACCGCTACAATGAGCAGTTCTTC. It yields the protein CASSGAGNRYNEQFF.